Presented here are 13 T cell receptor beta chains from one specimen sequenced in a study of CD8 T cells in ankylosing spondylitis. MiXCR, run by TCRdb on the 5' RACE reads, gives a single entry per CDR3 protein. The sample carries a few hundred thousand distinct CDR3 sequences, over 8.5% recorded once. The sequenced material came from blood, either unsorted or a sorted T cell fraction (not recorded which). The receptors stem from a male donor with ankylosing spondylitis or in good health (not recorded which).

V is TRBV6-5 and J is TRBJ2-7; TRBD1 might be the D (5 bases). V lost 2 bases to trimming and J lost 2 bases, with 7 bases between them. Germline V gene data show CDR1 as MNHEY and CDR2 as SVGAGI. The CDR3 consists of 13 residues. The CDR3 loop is CASSYQGTYEQYF. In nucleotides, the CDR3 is TGTGCCAGCAGTTACCAGGGAACCTACGAGCAGTACTTC.

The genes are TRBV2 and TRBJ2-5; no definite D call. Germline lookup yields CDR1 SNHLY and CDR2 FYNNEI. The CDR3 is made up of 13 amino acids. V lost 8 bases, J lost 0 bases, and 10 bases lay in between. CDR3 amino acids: CASLSGYQETQYF. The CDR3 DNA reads TGTGCCAGCCTTTCGGGTTACCAAGAGACCCAGTACTTC.

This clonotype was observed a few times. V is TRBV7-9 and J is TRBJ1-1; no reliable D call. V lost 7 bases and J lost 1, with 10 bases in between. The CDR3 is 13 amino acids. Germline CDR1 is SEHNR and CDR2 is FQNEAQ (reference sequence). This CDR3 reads CASTGVSNTEAFF. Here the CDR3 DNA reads TGTGCCAGCACCGGGGTTTCGAACACTGAAGCTTTCTTT.

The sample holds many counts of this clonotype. The CDR3 nucleotides are TGCAGTGCTAGAGAGTACGTCCCCTATGGCTACACCTTC. This sequence encodes CSAREYVPYGYTF. The chain employs TRBV20-1 and TRBJ1-2; D not resolved. The germline V and J ends were trimmed by 0 bases and 4 bases, with 9 bases remaining between them. CDR3 length equals 13 residues. In germline, CDR1 is DFQATT, CDR2 SNEGSKA (reference sequence).

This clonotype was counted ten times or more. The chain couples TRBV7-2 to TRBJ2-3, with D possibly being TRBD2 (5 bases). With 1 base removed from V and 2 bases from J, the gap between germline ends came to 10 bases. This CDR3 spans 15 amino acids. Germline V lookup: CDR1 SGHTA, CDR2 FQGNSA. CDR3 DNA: TGTGCCAGCAGCTTAGTTTCGGACTCCACAGATACGCAGTATTTT. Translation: CASSLVSDSTDTQYF.

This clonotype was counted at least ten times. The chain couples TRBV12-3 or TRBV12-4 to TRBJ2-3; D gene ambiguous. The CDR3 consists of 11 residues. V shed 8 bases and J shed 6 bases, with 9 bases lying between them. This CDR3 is CASSHGDTQYF. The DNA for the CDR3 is TGTGCCAGCTCCCATGGGGATACGCAGTATTTT.

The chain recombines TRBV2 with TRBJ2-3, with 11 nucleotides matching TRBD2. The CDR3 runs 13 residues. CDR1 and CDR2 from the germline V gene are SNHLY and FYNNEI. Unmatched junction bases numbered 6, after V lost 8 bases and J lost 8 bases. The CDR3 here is CASASGGYATQYF. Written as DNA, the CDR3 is TGTGCCAGCGCTAGCGGGGGGTACGCTACGCAGTATTTT.

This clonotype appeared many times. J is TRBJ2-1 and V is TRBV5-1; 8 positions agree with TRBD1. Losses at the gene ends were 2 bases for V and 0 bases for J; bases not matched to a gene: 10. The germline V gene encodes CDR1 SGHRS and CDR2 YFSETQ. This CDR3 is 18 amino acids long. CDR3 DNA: TGCGCCAGCAGCTTTGCATTTTCCAGGGGGCTCTCCTACAATGAGCAGTTCTTC. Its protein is CASSFAFSRGLSYNEQFF.

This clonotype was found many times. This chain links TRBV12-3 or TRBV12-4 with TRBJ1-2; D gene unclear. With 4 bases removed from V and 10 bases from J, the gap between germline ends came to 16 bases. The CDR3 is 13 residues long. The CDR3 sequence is CASSSGGSRVYTF. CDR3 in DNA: TGTGCCAGCAGTTCTGGTGGGTCCCGAGTCTACACCTTC.

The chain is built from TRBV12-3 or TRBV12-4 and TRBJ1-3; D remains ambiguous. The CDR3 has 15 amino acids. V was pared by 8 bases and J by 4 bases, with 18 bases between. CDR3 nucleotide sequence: TGTGCCAGCCGGGAGAGGTCCGTGGGGGGAAACACCATATATTTT. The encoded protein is CASRERSVGGNTIYF.

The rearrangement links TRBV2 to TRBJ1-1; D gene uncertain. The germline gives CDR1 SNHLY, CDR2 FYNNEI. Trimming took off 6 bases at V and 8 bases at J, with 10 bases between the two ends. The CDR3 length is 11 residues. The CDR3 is CASRSTKEAFF. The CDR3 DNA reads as TGTGCCAGCAGATCGACTAAAGAAGCTTTCTTT.

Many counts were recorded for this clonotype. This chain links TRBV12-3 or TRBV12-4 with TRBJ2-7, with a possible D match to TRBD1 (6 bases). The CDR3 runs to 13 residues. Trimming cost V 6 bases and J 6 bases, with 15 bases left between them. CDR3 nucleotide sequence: TGTGCCAGCAGAAAGACAGGAGACGGCGAGCAGTACTTC. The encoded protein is CASRKTGDGEQYF.

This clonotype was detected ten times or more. The CDR3 nucleotides read TGTGCCAGCTCCCGAGGACAGATCTCCTACAATGAGCAGTTCTTC. Its protein is CASSRGQISYNEQFF. This sequence joins TRBV9 and TRBJ2-1; D possibly corresponds to TRBD1 (6 bases). Germline lookup yields CDR1 SGDLS and CDR2 YYNGEE. V lost 7 bases to trimming and J lost 0 bases, with 14 bases between them. This CDR3 spans 15 amino acids.